Reported below is one T cell receptor beta chain. What it binds is unknown. This specimen belongs to a study of early T cells in non-severe SARS-CoV-2 infection. In the study overall: Bulk RNA taken from unsorted whole blood was sequenced, leaving chains unpaired.

Unique molecular identifier tags were affixed to discrete cDNA molecules. TCRdb reprocessed the 5' RACE reads via MiXCR and lists one record per CDR3 protein. The profile covers roughly 46,000 distinct CDR3 sequences, with 5% to 5.5% appearing a single time and 5.4% taken by the ten largest. General study findings and limits: CD4 and private specificities were missed by VDJdb matching, which favored anti-spike CD8 responses.

The CDR3 consists of 15 residues. CDR1 and CDR2 from the germline V gene are MGHRA and YSYEKL. The V and J ends lost 2 bases and 4 bases, in that order; junction bases with no gene match: 8. The source is an adult who was a healthcare worker with PCR-confirmed SARS-CoV-2 infection or an uninfected control (not recorded which). The rearrangement links TRBV4-1 to TRBJ2-7; 7 bases align to TRBD2. The source was whole blood, collected at baseline. CDR3: CASSQRAGSSYEQYF. The CDR3 DNA reads TGCGCCAGCAGCCAACGAGCGGGGAGCTCGTACGAGCAGTACTTC.